This T cell receptor (beta chain) was identified in a study of cytomegalovirus exposure and HLA in healthy donors. V was clipped by 6 bases and J by 4 bases, with 8 bases between them. Germline V gene lookup returns CDR1 MNHNY and CDR2 SVGAGI (reference sequence). CDR3 length equals 12 residues. Primers for the PCR totalled 60 Vbeta and 13 Jbeta. Data came from immunoSEQ multiplex PCR; TCRdb stores just in-frame clones and leaves some out. This sample has about 120,000 clones, with 74% found just once. The gene calls are TRBV6-6 and TRBJ2-3, with D unresolved. Sequencing was performed on PBMCs. The clonotype was recovered from a human donor in good health. The CDR3 protein is CASSPTSDTQYF. CDR3 bases: TGTGCCAGCAGCCCTACCTCAGATACGCAGTATTTT.